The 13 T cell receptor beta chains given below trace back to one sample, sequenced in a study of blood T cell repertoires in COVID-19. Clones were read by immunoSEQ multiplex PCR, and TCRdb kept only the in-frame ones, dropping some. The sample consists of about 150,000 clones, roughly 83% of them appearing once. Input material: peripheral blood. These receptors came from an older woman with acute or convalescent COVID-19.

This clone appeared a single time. CDR3: CAWSATGTGELFF. The CDR3 DNA follows: TGTGCCTGGAGCGCAACGGGCACCGGGGAGCTGTTTTTT. This rearrangement joins TRBV30 to TRBJ2-2; D not resolved. V was clipped by 3 bases and J by 4 bases, with 9 bases between them. The CDR3 extends over 13 amino acids. Germline assignment: CDR1 GTSNPN and CDR2 SVGIG (reference sequence). Supplemented by reference TRBV30 and TRBJ2-2, the full variable domain reads SQTIHQWPATLVQPVGSPLSLECTVEGTSNPNLYWYRQAAGRGLQLLFYSVGIGQISSEVPQNLSASRPQDRQFILSSKKLLLSDSGFYLCAWSATGTGELFFGEGSRLTVL.

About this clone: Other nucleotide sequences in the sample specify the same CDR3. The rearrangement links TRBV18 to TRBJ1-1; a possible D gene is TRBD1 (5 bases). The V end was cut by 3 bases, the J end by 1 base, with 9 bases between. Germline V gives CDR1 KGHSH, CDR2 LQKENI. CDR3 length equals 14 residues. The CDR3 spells CASSPGGGNTEAFF. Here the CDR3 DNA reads TGTGCCAGCTCACCTGGGGGAGGGAACACTGAAGCTTTCTTT.

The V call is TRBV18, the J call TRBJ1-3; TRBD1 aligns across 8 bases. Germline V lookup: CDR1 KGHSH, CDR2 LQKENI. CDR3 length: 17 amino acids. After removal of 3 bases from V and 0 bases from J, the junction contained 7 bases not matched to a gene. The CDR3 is CASSPLPGQDSGNTIYF. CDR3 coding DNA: TGTGCCAGCTCACCTCTCCCGGGACAGGACTCTGGAAACACCATATATTTT.

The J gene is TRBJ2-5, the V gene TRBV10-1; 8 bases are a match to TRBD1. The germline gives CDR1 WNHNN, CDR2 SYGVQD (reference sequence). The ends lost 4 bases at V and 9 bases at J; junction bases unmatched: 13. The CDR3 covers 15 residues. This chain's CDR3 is CASSGQGAYTGPQYF. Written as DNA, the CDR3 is TGCGCCAGCAGTGGGCAGGGGGCCTATACTGGGCCCCAGTACTTC.

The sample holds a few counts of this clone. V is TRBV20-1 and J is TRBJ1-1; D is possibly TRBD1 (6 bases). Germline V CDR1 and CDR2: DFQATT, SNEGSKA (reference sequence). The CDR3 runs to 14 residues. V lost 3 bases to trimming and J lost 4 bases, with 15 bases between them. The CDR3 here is CSASSQGRVTEAFF. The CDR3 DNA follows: TGCAGTGCTAGTTCCCAGGGGAGAGTCACTGAAGCTTTCTTT.

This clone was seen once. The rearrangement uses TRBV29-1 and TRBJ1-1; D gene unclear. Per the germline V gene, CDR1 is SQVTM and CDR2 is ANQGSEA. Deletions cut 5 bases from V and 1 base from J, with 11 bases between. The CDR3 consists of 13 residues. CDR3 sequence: CSVRPTANTEAFF. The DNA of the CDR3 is TGCAGCGTTAGGCCTACAGCGAACACTGAAGCTTTCTTT.

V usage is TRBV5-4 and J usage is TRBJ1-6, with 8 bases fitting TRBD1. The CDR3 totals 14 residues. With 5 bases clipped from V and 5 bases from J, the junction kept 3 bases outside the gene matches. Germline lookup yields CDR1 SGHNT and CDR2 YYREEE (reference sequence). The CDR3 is CASRLTGDNSPLHF. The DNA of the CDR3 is TGTGCCAGCAGGTTGACAGGGGATAATTCACCCCTCCACTTT.

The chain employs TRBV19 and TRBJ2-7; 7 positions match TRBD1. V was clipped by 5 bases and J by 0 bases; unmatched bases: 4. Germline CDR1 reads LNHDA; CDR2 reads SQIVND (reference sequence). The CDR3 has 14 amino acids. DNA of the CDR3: TGTGCCAGTAGTTCCCCAGGGGGCTCCTACGAGCAGTACTTC. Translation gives CASSSPGGSYEQYF.

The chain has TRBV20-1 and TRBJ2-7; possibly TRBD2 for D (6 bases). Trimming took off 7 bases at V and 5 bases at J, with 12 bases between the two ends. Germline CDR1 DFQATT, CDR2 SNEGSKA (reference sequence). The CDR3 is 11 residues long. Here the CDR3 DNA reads TGCAGTGTCCGGAGCGGGCACGAGCAGTACTTC. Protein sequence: CSVRSGHEQYF.

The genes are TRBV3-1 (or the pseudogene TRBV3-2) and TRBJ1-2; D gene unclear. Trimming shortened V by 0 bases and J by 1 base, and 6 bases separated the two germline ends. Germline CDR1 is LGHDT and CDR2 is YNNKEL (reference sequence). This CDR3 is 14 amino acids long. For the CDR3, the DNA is TGTGCCAGCAGCCAAGACACTATTAACTATGGCTACACCTTC. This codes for CASSQDTINYGYTF.

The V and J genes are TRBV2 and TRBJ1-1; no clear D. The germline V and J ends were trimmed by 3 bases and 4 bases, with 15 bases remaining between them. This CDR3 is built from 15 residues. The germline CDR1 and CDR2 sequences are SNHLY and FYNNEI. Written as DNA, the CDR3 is TGTGCCAGCAGTGATTTCTCGCAGACTGCCACTGAAGCTTTCTTT. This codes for CASSDFSQTATEAFF. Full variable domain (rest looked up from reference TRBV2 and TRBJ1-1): EPEVTQTPSHQVTQMGQEVILRCVPISNHLYFYWYRQILGQKVEFLVSFYNNEISEKSEIFDDQFSVERPDGSNFTLKIRSTKLEDSAMYFCASSDFSQTATEAFFGQGTRLTVV.

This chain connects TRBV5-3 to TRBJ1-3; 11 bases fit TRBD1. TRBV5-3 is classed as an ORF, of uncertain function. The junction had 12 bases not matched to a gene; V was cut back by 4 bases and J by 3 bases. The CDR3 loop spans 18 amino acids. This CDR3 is CARSPSLGQGGGGNTIYF. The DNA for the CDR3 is TGTGCCAGAAGCCCCAGCCTGGGACAGGGGGGTGGTGGAAACACCATATATTTT.

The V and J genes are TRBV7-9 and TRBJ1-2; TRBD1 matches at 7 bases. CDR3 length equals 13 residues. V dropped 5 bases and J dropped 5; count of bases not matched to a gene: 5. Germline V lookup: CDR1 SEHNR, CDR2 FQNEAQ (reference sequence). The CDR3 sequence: CASSAGQRYGYTF. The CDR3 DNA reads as TGTGCCAGCAGCGCGGGACAGCGTTATGGCTACACCTTC.